Below, 22 T cell receptor beta chains from the same sample are listed, as sequenced in a study of T-cell reconstitution after alpha-beta-depleted transplantation in children. A library of TCRbeta sequences, prepared with unique molecular identifiers, was generated. TCRdb re-called the PCR reads through MiXCR, storing one row per CDR3 protein. The repertoire has about 1,000,000 distinct CDR3 sequences, roughly 29% of them found once; the top ten carry around 30%. This specimen was PBMCs, mostly from graft donor cells, taken 360 days after TCRalphabeta/CD19-depleted stem cell transplant. The receptor source for this set is a boy younger than two who had a stem cell transplant for SCID, so the T cells may come from the graft donor.

CDR3 bases: TGTGCCAGCAGTTCCTGGGACAGTCACAACCATGGCTACACCTTC. Protein: CASSSWDSHNHGYTF. The rearrangement joins TRBV12-3 or TRBV12-4 to TRBJ1-2; 7 bases fit TRBD1. This CDR3 comprises 15 residues. Unmatched junction bases numbered 11, after V lost 4 bases and J lost 6 bases.

The gene calls are TRBV20-1 and TRBJ2-1; 12 bases are a match to TRBD2. The germline CDR1 and CDR2 sequences are DFQATT and SNEGSKA (reference sequence). CDR3 length: 15 amino acids. This chain's CDR3 is CRPLAGGGPYNEQFF. The CDR3 DNA reads as TGCAGACCGCTAGCGGGGGGGGGACCATACAATGAGCAGTTCTTC.

With regard to this clonotype: The conserved phenylalanine or tryptophan is not found at the CDR3 terminus, so this likely reflects a read error. This chain joins TRBV20-1 and TRBJ1-1; possible D gene TRBD1, 6 bases. The V end was cut by 3 bases, the J end by 6 bases, with 14 bases between. CDR1 and CDR2 (germline): DFQATT, SNEGSKA (reference sequence). The CDR3 runs to 13 residues. CDR3 DNA sequence: TGCAGTGCTAGGCGGGGGGCGATCTCTGAAGCTTTCTGT. Translation: CSARRGAISEAFC.

The rearrangement links TRBV4-3 to TRBJ1-1; D unresolved. The CDR3 runs to 18 residues. From germline, CDR1 is LGHNA and CDR2 YSLEER. V gave up 0 bases and J gave up 1 base, with 18 bases separating them. CDR3 DNA: TGCGCCAGCAGCCAAGATGTGTGGGAGGAGGTGGAGAACACTGAAGCTTTCTTT. Its translation: CASSQDVWEEVENTEAFF.

The rearrangement uses TRBV20-1 and TRBJ1-2, with D possibly matching TRBD1 (5 bases). Germline lookup yields CDR1 DFQATT and CDR2 SNEGSKA (reference sequence). Trimming took 6 bases from V and 1 from J, leaving 12 bases between them. This CDR3 contains 13 residues. The CDR3 region has the DNA TGCAGTGCCCCCCGGACATTTAACTATGGCTACACCTTC. Translated, it gives CSAPRTFNYGYTF.

The chain recombines TRBV4-3 with TRBJ1-3; the match to TRBD1 covers 9 bases. The ends lost 3 bases at V and 4 bases at J; junction bases unmatched: 4. The germline V gene has CDR1 LGHNA and CDR2 YSLEER. The CDR3 is 15 residues long. The CDR3 region has the DNA TGCGCCAGCAGCCAGAGGGACAGGGACGGAAACACCATATATTTT. It encodes CASSQRDRDGNTIYF.

This clonotype was counted a few times. The chain uses TRBV25-1 and TRBJ2-1, with a tentative D call TRBD2 (5 bases). In germline, CDR1 is MGHDK, CDR2 SYGVNS. The V gene lost 2 bases and the J gene lost 4 bases, with 12 bases spanning the gap. The CDR3 has 15 residues. The CDR3 bases are TGTGCCAGCAGTGAAGCCGGGCGGGCGTACAATGAGCAGTTCTTC. Its translation: CASSEAGRAYNEQFF.

This rearrangement joins TRBV12-3 or TRBV12-4 to TRBJ2-7; TRBD2 matches at 7 bases. V shed 8 bases and J 0 bases; nucleotides not matched to a gene: 7. The CDR3 contains 14 residues. This CDR3 is CASRRGRSSYEQYF. CDR3 in DNA: TGTGCCAGCCGGCGCGGGAGAAGCTCCTACGAGCAGTACTTC.

J is TRBJ2-4 and V is TRBV6-1; 8 bases match TRBD1. With 6 bases clipped from V and 0 bases from J, the junction kept 4 bases outside the gene matches. Per germline, CDR1 MNHNS and CDR2 SASEGT. This CDR3 spans 15 amino acids. As DNA, the CDR3 is TGTGCCAGCAGCACAGGGGGGTTAGCCAAAAACATTCAGTACTTC. Encoded protein: CASSTGGLAKNIQYF.

The chain joins TRBV29-1 to TRBJ1-1, with D possibly TRBD1 on 5 matching bases. CDR3 length equals 12 residues. Trimming took off 6 bases at V and 6 bases at J, with 14 bases between the two ends. Germline V gives CDR1 SQVTM, CDR2 ANQGSEA. The CDR3 is CSVAGNSAEAFF. The CDR3 DNA sequence: TGCAGCGTGGCAGGGAATTCGGCTGAAGCTTTCTTT.

The genes are TRBV11-2 and TRBJ2-5; D uncertain. The CDR3 sequence is 12 residues long. Trimming cost V 2 bases and J 5 bases, with 6 bases left between them. In germline, CDR1 is SGHAT, CDR2 FQNNGV. The CDR3 loop reads CASSLFVETQYF. CDR3 nucleotides: TGTGCCAGCAGCTTATTCGTGGAGACCCAGTACTTC.

This clonotype has a handful of counts. CDR3 residues: CAISESSSGGHDEQYF. As DNA, the CDR3 is TGTGCCATCAGTGAGTCGAGTAGCGGGGGGCACGACGAGCAGTACTTC. The genes are TRBV10-3 and TRBJ2-7, with TRBD2 matching over 10 bases. With 0 bases clipped from V and 5 bases from J, the junction kept 7 bases outside the gene matches. The CDR3 is 16 residues long. Germline V CDR1 and CDR2: ENHRY, SYGVKD.

The chain has TRBV5-1 and TRBJ2-3; the D gene could be TRBD1 or TRBD2 (5 bases each). The CDR3 is 16 residues long. Germline V gene data show CDR1 as SGHRS and CDR2 as YFSETQ. V was cut by 2 bases and J by 0 bases, with 13 bases left in between. The CDR3 here is CASSLTGGVSTDTQYF. The CDR3 DNA is TGCGCCAGCAGCTTAACAGGAGGTGTCAGCACAGATACGCAGTATTTT.

The rearrangement uses TRBV12-3 or TRBV12-4 and TRBJ1-2; D is uncertain. The V and J ends lost 4 bases and 7 bases respectively, with 13 bases between them. The length of the CDR3 is 13 residues. This CDR3 reads CASSSNRAAGYTF. The CDR3 nucleotides are TGTGCCAGCAGTTCTAACCGGGCAGCTGGCTACACCTTC.

The gene calls are TRBV20-1 and TRBJ1-3; TRBD1 aligns across 7 bases. Trimming at V came to 4 bases and at J to 1 base, leaving 4 bases not matched to a gene. Germline V CDR1 and CDR2: DFQATT, SNEGSKA (reference sequence). The CDR3 is 14 residues long. The CDR3 sequence: CSANNRGSGNTIYF. The CDR3 DNA is TGCAGTGCTAACAACAGGGGATCTGGAAACACCATATATTTT.

This clonotype was observed a handful of times. The chain combines TRBV24-1 with TRBJ1-2, with 8 positions matching TRBD1. V dropped 4 bases and J dropped 5; count of bases not matched to a gene: 8. The CDR3 is 15 residues long. Germline loops: CDR1 KGHDR, CDR2 SFDVKD. The CDR3 loop reads CATSDRTGNGYGYTF. The CDR3 nucleotides read TGTGCCACCAGTGACCGGACAGGGAACGGGTATGGCTACACCTTC.

J is TRBJ2-1 and V is TRBV6-6, with D hard to call. V lost 7 bases, J lost 9 bases, and 10 bases lay in between. Germline V gives CDR1 MNHNY, CDR2 SVGAGI (reference sequence). This CDR3 is built from 11 residues. The CDR3 DNA reads as TGTGCCAGCACCCAGGTTGGTGAGCAGTTCTTC. Protein sequence: CASTQVGEQFF.

The CDR3 sequence: CASRKQTQETQYF. The CDR3 bases are TGTGCCAGCAGGAAGCAAACCCAAGAGACCCAGTACTTC. The V gene is TRBV7-8, the J gene TRBJ2-5, with unresolved D. The CDR3 loop spans 13 amino acids. Trimming removed 6 bases from V and 1 base from J, with 9 bases in between. Per germline, CDR1 SGHVS and CDR2 FQNEAQ.

The chain is built from TRBV6-1 and TRBJ1-1, with 9 bases identical to TRBD1. Germline V gene lookup returns CDR1 MNHNS and CDR2 SASEGT. The length of the CDR3 is 15 residues. V was clipped by 7 bases and J by 4 bases; unmatched bases: 10. The CDR3 DNA reads as TGTGCCAGCATCGCCGGGACAGGGTTGAGCACTGAAGCTTTCTTT. It yields the protein CASIAGTGLSTEAFF.

The chain joins TRBV5-1 to TRBJ2-7, with D unresolved. The CDR3 is made up of 14 amino acids. V dropped 4 bases and J dropped 0 bases, with 11 bases sitting between them. Germline V gene data show CDR1 as SGHRS and CDR2 as YFSETQ. CDR3 DNA: TGCGCCAGCAGCATTCCACTCTCCTCCTACGAGCAGTACTTC. Protein sequence: CASSIPLSSYEQYF. The entire variable domain, with the rest obtained from reference TRBV5-1 and TRBJ2-7, is as follows: KAGVTQTPRYLIKTRGQQVTLSCSPISGHRSVSWYQQTPGQGLQFLFEYFSETQRNKGNFPGRFSGRQFSNSRSEMNVSTLELGDSALYLCASSIPLSSYEQYFGPGTRLTVT.

In its sample, this clonotype was seen many times. V and J are TRBV25-1 and TRBJ2-6, with no clear D. This CDR3 spans 13 amino acids. The germline V and J ends were trimmed by 6 bases and 0 bases, with 3 bases remaining between them. Per germline, CDR1 MGHDK and CDR2 SYGVNS. CDR3 sequence reads: CASSVSGANVLTF. CDR3 nucleotides: TGTGCCAGCAGCGTCTCTGGGGCCAACGTCCTGACTTTC.

There are a few counts of this clonotype. The genes are TRBV29-1 and TRBJ2-7, with a weak D call TRBD2 (5 bases). Germline CDR1 SQVTM, CDR2 ANQGSEA. V shed 4 bases and J shed 0 bases, with 7 bases lying between them. The CDR3 is made up of 12 amino acids. CDR3 sequence (DNA): TGCAGCGTTGGACTAAGCTCCTACGAGCAGTACTTC. Protein: CSVGLSSYEQYF.